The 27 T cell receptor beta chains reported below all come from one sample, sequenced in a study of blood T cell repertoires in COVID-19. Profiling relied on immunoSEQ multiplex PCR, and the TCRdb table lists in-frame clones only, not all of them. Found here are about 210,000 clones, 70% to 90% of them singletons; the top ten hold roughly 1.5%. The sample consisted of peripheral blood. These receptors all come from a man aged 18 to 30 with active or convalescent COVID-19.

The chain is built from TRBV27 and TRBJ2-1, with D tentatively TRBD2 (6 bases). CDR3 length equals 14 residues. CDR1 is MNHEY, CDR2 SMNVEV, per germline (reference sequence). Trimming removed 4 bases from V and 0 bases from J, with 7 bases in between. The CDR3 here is CASSSGGSYNEQFF. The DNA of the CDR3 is TGTGCCAGCAGTTCCGGGGGCTCCTACAATGAGCAGTTCTTC.

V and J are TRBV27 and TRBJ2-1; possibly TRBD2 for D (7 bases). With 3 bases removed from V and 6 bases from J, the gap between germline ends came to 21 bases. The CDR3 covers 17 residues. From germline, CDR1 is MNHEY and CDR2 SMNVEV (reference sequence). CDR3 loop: CASSFAPKTGTINEQFF. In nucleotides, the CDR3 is TGTGCCAGCAGTTTTGCCCCCAAAACAGGGACTATCAATGAGCAGTTCTTC.

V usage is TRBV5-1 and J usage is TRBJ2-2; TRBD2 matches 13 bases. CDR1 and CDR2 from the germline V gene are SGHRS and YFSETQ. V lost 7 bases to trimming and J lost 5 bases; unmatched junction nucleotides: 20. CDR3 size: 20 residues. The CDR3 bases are TGCGCCAGCGGACGATACGGACTAGCGGGAGAATCGGTGGGGACCGGGGAGCTGTTTTTT. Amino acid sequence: CASGRYGLAGESVGTGELFF.

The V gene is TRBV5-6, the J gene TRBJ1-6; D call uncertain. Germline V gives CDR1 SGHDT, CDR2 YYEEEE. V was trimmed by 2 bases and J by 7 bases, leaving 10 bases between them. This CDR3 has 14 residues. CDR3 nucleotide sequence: TGTGCCAGCAGCTTCAGGTTTATGAATTCACCCCTCCACTTT. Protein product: CASSFRFMNSPLHF.

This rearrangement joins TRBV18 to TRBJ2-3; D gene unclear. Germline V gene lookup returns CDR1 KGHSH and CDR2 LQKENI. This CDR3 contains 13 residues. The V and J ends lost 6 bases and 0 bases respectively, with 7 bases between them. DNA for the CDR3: TGTGCCAGCTCCCTTCTCAGCACAGATACGCAGTATTTT. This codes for CASSLLSTDTQYF.

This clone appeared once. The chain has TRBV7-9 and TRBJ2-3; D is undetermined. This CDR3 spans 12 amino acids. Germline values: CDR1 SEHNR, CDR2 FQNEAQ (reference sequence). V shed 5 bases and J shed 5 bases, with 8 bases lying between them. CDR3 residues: CASSQAGDTQYF. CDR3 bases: TGTGCCAGCAGCCAAGCTGGAGATACGCAGTATTTT.

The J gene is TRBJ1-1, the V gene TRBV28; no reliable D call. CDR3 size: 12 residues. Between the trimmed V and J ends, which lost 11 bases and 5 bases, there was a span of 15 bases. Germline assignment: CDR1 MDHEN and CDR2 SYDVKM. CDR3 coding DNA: TGTGCCGTGCTTAGGTCGGAGACTGAAGCTTTCTTT. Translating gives CAVLRSETEAFF.

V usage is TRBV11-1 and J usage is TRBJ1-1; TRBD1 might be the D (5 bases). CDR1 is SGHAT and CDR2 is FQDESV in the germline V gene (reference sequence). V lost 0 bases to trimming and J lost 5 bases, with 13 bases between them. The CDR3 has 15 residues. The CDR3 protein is CASSLALRVETEAFF. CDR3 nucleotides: TGTGCCAGCAGCTTAGCGCTCAGGGTTGAGACTGAAGCTTTCTTT.

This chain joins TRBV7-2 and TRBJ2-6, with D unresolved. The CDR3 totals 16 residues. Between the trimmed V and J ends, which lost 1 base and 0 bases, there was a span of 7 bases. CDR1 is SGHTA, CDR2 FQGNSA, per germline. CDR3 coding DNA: TGTGCCAGCAGCTTAGAGCGCTTCTCTGGGGCCAACGTCCTGACTTTC. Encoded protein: CASSLERFSGANVLTF. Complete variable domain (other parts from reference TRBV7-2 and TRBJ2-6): GAGVSQSPSNKVTEKGKDVELRCDPISGHTALYWYRQSLGQGLEFLIYFQGNSAPDKSGLPSDRFSAERTGGSVSTLTIQRTQQEDSAVYLCASSLERFSGANVLTFGAGSRLTVL.

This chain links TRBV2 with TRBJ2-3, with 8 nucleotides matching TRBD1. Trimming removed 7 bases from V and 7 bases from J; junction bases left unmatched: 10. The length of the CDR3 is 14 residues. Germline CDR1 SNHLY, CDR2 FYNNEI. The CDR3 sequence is CASTQGTGSHTQYF. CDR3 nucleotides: TGTGCCAGCACCCAAGGGACAGGTTCACATACGCAGTATTTT.

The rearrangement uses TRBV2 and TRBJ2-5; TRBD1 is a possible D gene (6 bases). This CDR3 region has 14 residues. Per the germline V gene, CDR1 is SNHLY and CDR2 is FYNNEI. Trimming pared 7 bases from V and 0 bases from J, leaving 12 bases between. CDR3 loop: CASIRTADQETQYF. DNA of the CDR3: TGTGCCAGCATCCGGACAGCCGACCAAGAGACCCAGTACTTC.

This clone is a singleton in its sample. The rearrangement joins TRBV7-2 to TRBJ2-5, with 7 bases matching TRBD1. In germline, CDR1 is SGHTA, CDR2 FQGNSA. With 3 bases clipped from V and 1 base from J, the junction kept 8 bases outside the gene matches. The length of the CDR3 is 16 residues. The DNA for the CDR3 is TGTGCCAGCAGCTTCCTAACAGGGGCCTCCCAAGAGACCCAGTACTTC. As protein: CASSFLTGASQETQYF. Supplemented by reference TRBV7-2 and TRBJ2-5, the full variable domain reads GAGVSQSPSNKVTEKGKDVELRCDPISGHTALYWYRQSLGQGLEFLIYFQGNSAPDKSGLPSDRFSAERTGGSVSTLTIQRTQQEDSAVYLCASSFLTGASQETQYFGPGTRLLVL.

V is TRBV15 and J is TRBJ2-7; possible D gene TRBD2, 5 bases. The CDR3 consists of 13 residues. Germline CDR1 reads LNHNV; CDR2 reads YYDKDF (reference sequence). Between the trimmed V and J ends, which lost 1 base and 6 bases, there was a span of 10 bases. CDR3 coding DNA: TGTGCCACCAGCAGAGCTCCTAGCATCGAGCAGTACTTC. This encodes CATSRAPSIEQYF.

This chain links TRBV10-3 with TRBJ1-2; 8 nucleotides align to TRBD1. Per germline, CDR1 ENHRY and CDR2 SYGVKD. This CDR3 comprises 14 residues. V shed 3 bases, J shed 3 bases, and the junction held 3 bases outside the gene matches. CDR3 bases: TGTGCCATCAGTGAAGGGACAGGCTACTATGGCTACACCTTC. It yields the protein CAISEGTGYYGYTF.

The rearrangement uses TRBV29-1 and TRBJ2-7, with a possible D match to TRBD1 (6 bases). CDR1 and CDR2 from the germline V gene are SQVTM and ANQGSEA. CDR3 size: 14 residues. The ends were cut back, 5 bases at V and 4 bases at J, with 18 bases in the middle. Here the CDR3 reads CSVSPPGHLYEQYF. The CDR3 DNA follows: TGCAGCGTTAGCCCCCCGGGACACCTTTACGAGCAGTACTTC.

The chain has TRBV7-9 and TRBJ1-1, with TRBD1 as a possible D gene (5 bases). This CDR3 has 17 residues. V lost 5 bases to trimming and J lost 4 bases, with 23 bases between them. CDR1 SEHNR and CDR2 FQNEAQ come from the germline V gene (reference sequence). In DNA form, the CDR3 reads TGTGCCAGCAGCCAAAGAGGAGTTGGGGCGGTGGGCACTGAAGCTTTCTTT. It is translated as CASSQRGVGAVGTEAFF.

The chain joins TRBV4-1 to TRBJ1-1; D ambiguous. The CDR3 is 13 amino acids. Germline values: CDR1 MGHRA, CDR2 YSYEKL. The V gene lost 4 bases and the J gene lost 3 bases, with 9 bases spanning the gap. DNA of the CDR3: TGCGCCAGCAGCCGGGAGTTGGACACTGAAGCTTTCTTT. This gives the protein CASSRELDTEAFF.

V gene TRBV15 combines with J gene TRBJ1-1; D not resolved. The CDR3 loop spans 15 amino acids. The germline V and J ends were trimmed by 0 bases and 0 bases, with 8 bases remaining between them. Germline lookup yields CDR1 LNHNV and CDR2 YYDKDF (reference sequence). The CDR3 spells CATSRDRLVNTEAFF. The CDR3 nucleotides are TGTGCCACCAGCAGAGATCGATTAGTGAACACTGAAGCTTTCTTT.

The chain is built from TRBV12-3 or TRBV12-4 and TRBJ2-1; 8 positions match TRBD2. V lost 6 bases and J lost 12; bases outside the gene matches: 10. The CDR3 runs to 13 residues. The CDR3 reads CASSILSGGTQFF. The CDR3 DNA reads TGTGCCAGCAGCATCCTGAGCGGGGGAACGCAGTTCTTC.

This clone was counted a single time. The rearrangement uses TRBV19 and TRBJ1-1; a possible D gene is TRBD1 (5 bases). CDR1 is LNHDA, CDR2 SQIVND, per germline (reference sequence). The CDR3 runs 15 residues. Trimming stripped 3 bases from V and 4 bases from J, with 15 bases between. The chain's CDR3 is CASSIPSLGGTEAFF. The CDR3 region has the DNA TGTGCCAGTAGTATTCCATCCCTGGGGGGCACTGAAGCTTTCTTT.

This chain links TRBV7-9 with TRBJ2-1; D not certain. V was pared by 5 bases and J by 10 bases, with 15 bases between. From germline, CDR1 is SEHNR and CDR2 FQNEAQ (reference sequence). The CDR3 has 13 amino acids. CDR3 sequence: CASSPLPDGEQFF. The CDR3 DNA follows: TGTGCCAGCAGCCCCCTGCCCGACGGGGAGCAGTTCTTC.

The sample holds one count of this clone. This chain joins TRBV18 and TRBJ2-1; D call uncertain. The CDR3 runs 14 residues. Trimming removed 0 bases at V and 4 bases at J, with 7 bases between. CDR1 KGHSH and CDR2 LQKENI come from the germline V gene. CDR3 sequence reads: CASSPPEQYNEQFF. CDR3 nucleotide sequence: TGTGCCAGCTCACCACCGGAACAGTACAATGAGCAGTTCTTC.

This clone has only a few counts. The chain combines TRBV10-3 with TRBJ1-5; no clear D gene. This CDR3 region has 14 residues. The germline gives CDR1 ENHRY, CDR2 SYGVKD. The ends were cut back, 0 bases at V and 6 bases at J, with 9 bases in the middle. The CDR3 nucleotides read TGTGCCATCAGTGAGTCAGAGGGTAGTCAGCCCCAGCATTTT. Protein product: CAISESEGSQPQHF.

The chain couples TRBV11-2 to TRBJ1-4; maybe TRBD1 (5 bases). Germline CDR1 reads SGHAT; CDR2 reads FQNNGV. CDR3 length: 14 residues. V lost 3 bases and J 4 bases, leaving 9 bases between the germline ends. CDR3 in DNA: TGTGCCAGCAGCTTCGACCAGGGTAATGAAAAACTGTTTTTT. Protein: CASSFDQGNEKLFF. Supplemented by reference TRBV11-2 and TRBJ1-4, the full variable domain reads EAGVAQSPRYKIIEKRQSVAFWCNPISGHATLYWYQQILGQGPKLLIQFQNNGVVDDSQLPKDRFSAERLKGVDSTLKIQPAKLEDSAVYLCASSFDQGNEKLFFGSGTQLSVL.

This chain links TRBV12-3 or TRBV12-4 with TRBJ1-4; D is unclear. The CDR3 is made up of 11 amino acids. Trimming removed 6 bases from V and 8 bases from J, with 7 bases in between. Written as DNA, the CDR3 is TGTGCCAGCAGACATAAAGAAAAACTGTTTTTT. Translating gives CASRHKEKLFF.

CDR3 in amino acids: CASSLDRSNSPLHF. The CDR3 DNA is TGTGCCAGCAGCTTGGACAGGTCGAATTCACCCCTCCACTTT. This chain links TRBV7-2 with TRBJ1-6; 7 bases are shared with TRBD1. The CDR3 extends over 14 amino acids. The trim removed 3 bases at V and 7 bases at J, leaving 3 bases unmatched. Germline CDR1 reads SGHTA; CDR2 reads FQGNSA.

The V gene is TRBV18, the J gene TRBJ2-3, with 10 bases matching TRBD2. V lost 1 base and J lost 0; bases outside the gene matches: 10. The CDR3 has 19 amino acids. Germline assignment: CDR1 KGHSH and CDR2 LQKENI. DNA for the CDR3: TGTGCCAGCTCACCACGTCGGGGGCGACTAGCGGGTAGCACAGATACGCAGTATTTT. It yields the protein CASSPRRGRLAGSTDTQYF.